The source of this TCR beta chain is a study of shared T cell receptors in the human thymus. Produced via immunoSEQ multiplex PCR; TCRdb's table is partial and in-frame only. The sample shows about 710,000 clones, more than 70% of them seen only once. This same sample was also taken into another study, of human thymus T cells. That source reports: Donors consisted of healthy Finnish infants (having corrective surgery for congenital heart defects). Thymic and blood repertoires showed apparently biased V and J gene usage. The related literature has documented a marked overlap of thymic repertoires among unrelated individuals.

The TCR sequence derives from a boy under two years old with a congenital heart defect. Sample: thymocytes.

The CDR3 loop reads CASSLWLAGSPYEQYF. The CDR3, as DNA: TGTGCCAGCAGCTTGTGGCTAGCGGGAAGCCCCTACGAGCAGTACTTC. This chain links TRBV5-6 with TRBJ2-7; 9 bases are a match to TRBD2. J gave up 2 bases and V 1 base, and 7 bases lay outside the gene matches. This CDR3 comprises 16 residues. CDR1 is SGHDT, CDR2 YYEEEE, per germline.